A single T cell receptor beta chain is shown here with its context. The antigen is not known. The treatment: 19 received Ad26.COV2.S at low or high dose, single or two shots; several received placebo; per-sample allocation not given. Vaccine and placebo recipients were sampled on day 63 after the first injection. The donor's status was that of an adult aged 18-55 years in Boston. TCRdb keeps only in-frame clones here, not all; method: immunoSEQ multiplex PCR. This sample has about 350,000 clones, with roughly 90% found just once. The data are from a study of Ad26.COV2.S vaccination and SARS-CoV-2 variants. General observations from the study: Spike-specific TCR breadth was greater in vaccine than placebo recipients.

Germline assignment: CDR1 LNHDA and CDR2 SQIVND (reference sequence). The CDR3 extends over 12 amino acids. V was cut by 5 bases and J by 8 bases, with 10 bases left in between. The chain links TRBV19 to TRBJ2-1, with D hard to call. The material was peripheral blood, obtained in a trial of Ad26.COV2.S vaccine versus placebo. This sequence was found in a person aged 18 to 65 who received the Ad26.COV2.S COVID-19 vaccine or a placebo. Here the CDR3 reads CASSYAADEQFF. CDR3 sequence (DNA): TGTGCCAGTAGTTACGCGGCAGATGAGCAGTTCTTC.